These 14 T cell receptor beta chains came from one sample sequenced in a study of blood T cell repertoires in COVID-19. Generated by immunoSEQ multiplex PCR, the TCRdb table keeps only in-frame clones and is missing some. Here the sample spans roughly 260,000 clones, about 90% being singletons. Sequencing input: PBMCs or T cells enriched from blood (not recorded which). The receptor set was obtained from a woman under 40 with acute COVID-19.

The CDR3 protein is CATSDGTDYYQPQHF. DNA of the CDR3: TGTGCCACCAGTGACGGGACAGATTACTATCAGCCCCAGCATTTT. The chain employs TRBV24-1 and TRBJ1-5; 7 bases fit TRBD1. Germline loops: CDR1 KGHDR, CDR2 SFDVKD. V lost 4 bases, J lost 5 bases, and 7 bases stayed unmatched. This CDR3 is 15 amino acids long.

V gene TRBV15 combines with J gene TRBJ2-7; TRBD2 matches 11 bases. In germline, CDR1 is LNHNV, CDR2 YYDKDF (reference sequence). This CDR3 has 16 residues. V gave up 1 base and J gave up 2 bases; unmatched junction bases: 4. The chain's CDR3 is CATSRGGTSGTYEQYF. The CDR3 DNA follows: TGTGCCACCAGCAGAGGAGGGACTAGCGGCACCTACGAGCAGTACTTC.

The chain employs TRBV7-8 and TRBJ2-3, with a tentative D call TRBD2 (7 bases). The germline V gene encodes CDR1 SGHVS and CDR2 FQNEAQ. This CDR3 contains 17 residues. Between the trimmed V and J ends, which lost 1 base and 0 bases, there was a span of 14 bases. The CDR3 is CASSLVRAGASTDTQYF. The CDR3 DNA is TGTGCCAGCAGCTTAGTTCGGGCGGGGGCTAGCACAGATACGCAGTATTTT.

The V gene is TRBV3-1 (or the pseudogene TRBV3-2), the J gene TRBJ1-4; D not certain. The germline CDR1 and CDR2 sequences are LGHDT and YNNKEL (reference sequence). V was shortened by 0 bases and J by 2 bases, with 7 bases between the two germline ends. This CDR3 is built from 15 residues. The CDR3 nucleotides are TGTGCCAGCAGCCAAGATTGGGCCACTAATGAAAAACTGTTTTTT. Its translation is CASSQDWATNEKLFF.

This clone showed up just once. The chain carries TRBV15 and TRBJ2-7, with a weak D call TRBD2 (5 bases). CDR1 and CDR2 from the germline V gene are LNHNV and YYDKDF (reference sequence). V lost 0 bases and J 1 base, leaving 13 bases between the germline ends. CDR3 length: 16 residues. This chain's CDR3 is CATSRDQGRRSYEQYF. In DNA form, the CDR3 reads TGTGCCACCAGCAGAGATCAAGGGCGGAGGTCCTACGAGCAGTACTTC.

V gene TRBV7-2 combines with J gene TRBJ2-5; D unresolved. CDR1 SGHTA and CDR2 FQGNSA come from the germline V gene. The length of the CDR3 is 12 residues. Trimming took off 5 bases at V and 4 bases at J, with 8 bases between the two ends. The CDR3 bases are TGTGCCAGCAGCCCGTACTCAGAGACCCAGTACTTC. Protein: CASSPYSETQYF.

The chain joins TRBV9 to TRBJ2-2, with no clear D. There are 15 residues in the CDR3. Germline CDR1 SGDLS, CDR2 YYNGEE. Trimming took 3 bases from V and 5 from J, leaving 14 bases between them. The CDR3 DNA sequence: TGTGCCAGCAGCGGTCCGAGCGATAAAACCGGGGAGCTGTTTTTT. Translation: CASSGPSDKTGELFF.

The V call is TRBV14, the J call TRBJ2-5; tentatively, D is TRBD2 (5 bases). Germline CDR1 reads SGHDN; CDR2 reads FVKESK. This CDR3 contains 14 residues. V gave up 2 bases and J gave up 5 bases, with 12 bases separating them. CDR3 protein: CASSQNGGQETQYF. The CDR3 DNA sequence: TGTGCCAGCAGCCAAAATGGAGGTCAGGAGACCCAGTACTTC.

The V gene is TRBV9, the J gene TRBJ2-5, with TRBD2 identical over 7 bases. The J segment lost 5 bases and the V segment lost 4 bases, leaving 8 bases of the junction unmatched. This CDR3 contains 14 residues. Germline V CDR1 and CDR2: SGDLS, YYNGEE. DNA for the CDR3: TGTGCCAGCAGCCCCCGGACTAGTGTGGAGACCCAGTACTTC. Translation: CASSPRTSVETQYF.

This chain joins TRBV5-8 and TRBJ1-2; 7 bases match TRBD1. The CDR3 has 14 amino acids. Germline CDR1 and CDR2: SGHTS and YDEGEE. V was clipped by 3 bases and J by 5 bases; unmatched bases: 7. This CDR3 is CASSYSGQTYGYTF. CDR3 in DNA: TGTGCCAGCAGCTACTCGGGACAGACTTATGGCTACACCTTC.

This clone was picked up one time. In nucleotides, the CDR3 is TGTGCCAGCAGCCCCGGGGGTGTAGCCAAAAACATTCAGTACTTC. Its translation: CASSPGGVAKNIQYF. The chain uses TRBV11-2 and TRBJ2-4; TRBD2 might be the D (6 bases). V lost 5 bases and J lost 0, with 11 bases in between. The germline CDR1 and CDR2 sequences are SGHAT and FQNNGV. The CDR3 has 15 amino acids.

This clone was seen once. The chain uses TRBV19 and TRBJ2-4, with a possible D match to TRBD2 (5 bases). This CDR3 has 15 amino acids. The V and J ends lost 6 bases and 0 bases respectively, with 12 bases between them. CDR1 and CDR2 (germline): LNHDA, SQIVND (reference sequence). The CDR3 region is CASSPDGVAKNIQYF. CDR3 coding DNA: TGTGCCAGTAGCCCCGACGGGGTAGCCAAAAACATTCAGTACTTC.

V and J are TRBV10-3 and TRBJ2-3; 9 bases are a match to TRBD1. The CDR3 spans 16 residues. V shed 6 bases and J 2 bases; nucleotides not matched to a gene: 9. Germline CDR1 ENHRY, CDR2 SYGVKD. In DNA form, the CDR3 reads TGTGCCATCAGCCCCCGGGACAGGGTATCCACAGATACGCAGTATTTT. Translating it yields CAISPRDRVSTDTQYF.

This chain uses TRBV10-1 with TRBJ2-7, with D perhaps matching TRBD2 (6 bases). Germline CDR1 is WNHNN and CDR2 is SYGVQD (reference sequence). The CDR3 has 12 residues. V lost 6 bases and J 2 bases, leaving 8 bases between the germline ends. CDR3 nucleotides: TGCGCCAGCAGACTAGCCACCTACGAGCAGTACTTC. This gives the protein CASRLATYEQYF.